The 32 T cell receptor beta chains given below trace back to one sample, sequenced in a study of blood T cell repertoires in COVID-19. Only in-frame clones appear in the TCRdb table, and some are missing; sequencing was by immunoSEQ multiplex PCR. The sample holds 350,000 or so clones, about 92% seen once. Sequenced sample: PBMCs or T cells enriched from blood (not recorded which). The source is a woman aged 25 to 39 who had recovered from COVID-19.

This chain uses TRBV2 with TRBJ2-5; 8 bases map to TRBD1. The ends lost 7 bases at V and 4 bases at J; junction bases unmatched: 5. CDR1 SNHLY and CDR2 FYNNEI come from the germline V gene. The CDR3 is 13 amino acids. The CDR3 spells CASNRGAGETQYF. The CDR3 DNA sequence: TGTGCCAGCAACAGGGGGGCAGGAGAGACCCAGTACTTC. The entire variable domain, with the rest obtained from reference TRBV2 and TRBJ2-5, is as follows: EPEVTQTPSHQVTQMGQEVILRCVPISNHLYFYWYRQILGQKVEFLVSFYNNEISEKSEIFDDQFSVERPDGSNFTLKIRSTKLEDSAMYFCASNRGAGETQYFGPGTRLLVL.

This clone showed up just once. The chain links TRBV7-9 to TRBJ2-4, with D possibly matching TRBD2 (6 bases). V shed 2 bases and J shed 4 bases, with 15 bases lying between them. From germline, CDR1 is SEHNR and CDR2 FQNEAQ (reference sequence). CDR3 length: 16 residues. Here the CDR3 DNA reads TGTGCCAGCAGCTTACCCCCCGGGGAGGTAAAAAACATTCAGTACTTC. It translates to CASSLPPGEVKNIQYF.

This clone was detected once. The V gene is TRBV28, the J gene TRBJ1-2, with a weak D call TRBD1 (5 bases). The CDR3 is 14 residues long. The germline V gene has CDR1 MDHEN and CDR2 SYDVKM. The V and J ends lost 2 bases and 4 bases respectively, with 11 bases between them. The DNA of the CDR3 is TGTGCCAGCAGTTTAATGGGGCAGGGCTATGGCTACACCTTC. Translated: CASSLMGQGYGYTF.

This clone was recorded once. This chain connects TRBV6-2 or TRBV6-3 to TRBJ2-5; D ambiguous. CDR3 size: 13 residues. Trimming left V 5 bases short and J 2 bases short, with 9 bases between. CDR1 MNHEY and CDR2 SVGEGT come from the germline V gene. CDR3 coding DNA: TGTGCCAGCAGTCCAGGATGGCAAGAGACCCAGTACTTC. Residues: CASSPGWQETQYF.

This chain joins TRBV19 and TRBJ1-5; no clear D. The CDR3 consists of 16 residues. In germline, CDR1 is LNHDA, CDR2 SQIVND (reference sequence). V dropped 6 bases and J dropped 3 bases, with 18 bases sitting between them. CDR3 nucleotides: TGTGCCAGTAGCAGAGGATCTCGGCCGTACAATCAGCCCCAGCATTTT. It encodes CASSRGSRPYNQPQHF. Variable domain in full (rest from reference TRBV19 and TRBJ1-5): DGGITQSPKYLFRKEGQNVTLSCEQNLNHDAMYWYRQDPGQGLRLIYYSQIVNDFQKGDIAEGYSVSREKKESFPLTVTSAQKNPTAFYLCASSRGSRPYNQPQHFGDGTRLSIL.

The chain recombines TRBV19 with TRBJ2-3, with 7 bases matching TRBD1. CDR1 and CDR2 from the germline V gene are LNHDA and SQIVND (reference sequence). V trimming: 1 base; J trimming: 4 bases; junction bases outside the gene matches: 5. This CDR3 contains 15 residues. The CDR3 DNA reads TGTGCCAGTAGTATAGGACAGGGTAGTCCAGATACGCAGTATTTT. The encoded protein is CASSIGQGSPDTQYF. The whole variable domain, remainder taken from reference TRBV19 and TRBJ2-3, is DGGITQSPKYLFRKEGQNVTLSCEQNLNHDAMYWYRQDPGQGLRLIYYSQIVNDFQKGDIAEGYSVSREKKESFPLTVTSAQKNPTAFYLCASSIGQGSPDTQYFGPGTRLTVL.

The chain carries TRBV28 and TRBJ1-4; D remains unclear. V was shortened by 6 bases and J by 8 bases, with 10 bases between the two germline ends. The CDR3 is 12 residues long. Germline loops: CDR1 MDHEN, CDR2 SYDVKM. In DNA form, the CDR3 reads TGTGCCAGCAGCCAATATAGAGAAAAACTGTTTTTT. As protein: CASSQYREKLFF.

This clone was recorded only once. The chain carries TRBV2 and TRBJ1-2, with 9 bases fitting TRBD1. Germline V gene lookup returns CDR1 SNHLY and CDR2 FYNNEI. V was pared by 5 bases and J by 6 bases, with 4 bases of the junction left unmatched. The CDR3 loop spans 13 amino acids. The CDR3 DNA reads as TGTGCCAGCAGTAGGGACAGGGATAATGGCTACACCTTC. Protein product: CASSRDRDNGYTF.

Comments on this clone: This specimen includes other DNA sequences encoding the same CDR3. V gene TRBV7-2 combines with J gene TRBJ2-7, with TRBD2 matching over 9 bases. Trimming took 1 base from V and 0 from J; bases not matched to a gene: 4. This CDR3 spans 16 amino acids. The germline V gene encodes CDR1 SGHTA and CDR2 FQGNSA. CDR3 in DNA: TGTGCCAGCAGCTTAGGGCTAGCGGGAAGCTCCTACGAGCAGTACTTC. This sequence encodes CASSLGLAGSSYEQYF.

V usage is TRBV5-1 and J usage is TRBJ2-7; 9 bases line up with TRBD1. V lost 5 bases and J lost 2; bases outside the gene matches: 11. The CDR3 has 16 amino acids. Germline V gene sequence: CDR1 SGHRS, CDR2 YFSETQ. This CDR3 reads CASRKDGGQGPYEQYF. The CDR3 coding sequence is TGCGCCAGCAGAAAAGACGGGGGACAGGGACCCTACGAGCAGTACTTC.

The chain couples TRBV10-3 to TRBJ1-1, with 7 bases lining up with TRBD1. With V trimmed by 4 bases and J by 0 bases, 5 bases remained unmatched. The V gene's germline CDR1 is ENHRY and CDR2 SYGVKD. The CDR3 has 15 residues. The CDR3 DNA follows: TGTGCCATCAGTGGGACAGGTGGGGTGAACACTGAAGCTTTCTTT. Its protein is CAISGTGGVNTEAFF.

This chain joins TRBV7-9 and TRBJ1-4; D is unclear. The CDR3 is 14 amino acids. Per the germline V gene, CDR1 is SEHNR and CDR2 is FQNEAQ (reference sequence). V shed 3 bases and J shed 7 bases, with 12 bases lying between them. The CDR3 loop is CASSLGGLREKLFF. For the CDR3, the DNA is TGTGCCAGCAGCTTGGGCGGGTTGCGTGAAAAACTGTTTTTT.

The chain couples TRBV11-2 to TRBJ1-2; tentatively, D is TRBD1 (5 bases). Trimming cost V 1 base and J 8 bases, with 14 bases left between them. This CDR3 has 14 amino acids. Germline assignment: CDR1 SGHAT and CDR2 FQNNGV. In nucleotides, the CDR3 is TGTGCCAGCAGCTTAGCTTCAGGGACTGGCGGCTACACCTTC. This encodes CASSLASGTGGYTF.

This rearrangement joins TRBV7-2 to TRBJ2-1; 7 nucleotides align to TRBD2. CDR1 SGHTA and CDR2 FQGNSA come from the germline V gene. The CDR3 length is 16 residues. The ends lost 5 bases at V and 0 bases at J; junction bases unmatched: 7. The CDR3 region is CASSLRSGASYNEQFF. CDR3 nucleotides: TGTGCCAGCAGCCTACGCAGCGGGGCCTCCTACAATGAGCAGTTCTTC.

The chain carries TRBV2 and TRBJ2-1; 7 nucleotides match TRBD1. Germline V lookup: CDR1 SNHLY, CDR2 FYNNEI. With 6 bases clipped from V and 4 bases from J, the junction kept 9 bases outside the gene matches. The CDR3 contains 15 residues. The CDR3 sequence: CASRLEGGLYNEQFF. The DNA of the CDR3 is TGTGCCAGCAGGCTTGAAGGGGGCTTATACAATGAGCAGTTCTTC.

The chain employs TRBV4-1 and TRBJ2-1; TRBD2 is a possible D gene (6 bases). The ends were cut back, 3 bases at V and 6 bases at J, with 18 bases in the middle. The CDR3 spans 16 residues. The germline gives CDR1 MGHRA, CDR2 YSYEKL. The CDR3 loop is CASSQFKPRSGNEQFF. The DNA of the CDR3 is TGCGCCAGCAGCCAGTTTAAACCTCGTAGCGGCAATGAGCAGTTCTTC.

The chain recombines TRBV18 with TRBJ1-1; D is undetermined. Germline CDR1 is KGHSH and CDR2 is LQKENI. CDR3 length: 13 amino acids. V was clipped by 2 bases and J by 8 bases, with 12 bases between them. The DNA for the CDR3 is TGTGCCAGCTCACCATCCGAAGAGATCGAAGCTTTCTTT. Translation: CASSPSEEIEAFF.

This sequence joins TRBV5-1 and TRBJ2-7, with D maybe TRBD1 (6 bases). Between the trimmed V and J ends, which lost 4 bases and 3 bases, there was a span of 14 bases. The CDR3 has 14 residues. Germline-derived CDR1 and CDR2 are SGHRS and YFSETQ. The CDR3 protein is CASSLQGPDYEQYF. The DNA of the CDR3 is TGCGCCAGCAGCCTACAGGGACCGGACTACGAGCAGTACTTC.

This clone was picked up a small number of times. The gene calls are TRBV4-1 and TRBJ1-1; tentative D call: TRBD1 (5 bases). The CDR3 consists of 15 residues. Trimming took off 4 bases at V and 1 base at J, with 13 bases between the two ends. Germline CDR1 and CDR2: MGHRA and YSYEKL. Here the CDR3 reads CASSRGGFRNTEAFF. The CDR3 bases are TGCGCCAGCAGCCGGGGGGGATTCAGGAACACTGAAGCTTTCTTT.

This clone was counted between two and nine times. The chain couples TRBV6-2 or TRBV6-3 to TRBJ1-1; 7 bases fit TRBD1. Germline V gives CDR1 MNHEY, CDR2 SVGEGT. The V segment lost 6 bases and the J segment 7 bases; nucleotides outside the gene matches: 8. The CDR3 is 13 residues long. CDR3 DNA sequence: TGTGCCAGCAGCGAGATGACAGGGAATGAAGCTTTCTTT. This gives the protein CASSEMTGNEAFF.

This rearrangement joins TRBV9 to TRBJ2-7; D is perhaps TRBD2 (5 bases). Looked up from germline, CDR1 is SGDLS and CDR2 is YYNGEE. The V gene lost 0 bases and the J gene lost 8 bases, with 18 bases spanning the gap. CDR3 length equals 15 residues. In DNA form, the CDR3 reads TGTGCCAGCAGCGTAGGGGGTGGCCCCGTCGGGAAGCAGTACTTC. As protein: CASSVGGGPVGKQYF. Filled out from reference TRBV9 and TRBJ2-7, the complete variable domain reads DSGVTQTPKHLITATGQRVTLRCSPRSGDLSVYWYQQSLDQGLQFLIQYYNGEERAKGNILERFSAQQFPDLHSELNLSSLELGDSALYFCASSVGGGPVGKQYFGPGTRLTVT.

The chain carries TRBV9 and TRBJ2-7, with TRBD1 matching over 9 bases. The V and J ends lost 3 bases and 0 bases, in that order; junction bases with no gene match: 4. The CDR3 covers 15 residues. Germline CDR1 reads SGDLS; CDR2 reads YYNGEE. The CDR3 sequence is CASSAGTGISYEQYF. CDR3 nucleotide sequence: TGTGCCAGCAGCGCCGGGACAGGGATCTCCTACGAGCAGTACTTC.

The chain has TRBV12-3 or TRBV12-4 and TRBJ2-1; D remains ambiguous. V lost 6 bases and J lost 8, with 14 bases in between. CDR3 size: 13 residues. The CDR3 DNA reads TGTGCCAGCAGGCGCCCCGGGTCGGATGAGCAGTTCTTC. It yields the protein CASRRPGSDEQFF.

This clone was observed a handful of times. The CDR3 region is CASSPQPIVGLNYEQYF. The CDR3 coding sequence is TGCGCCAGCAGTCCGCAACCTATAGTGGGACTAAACTACGAGCAGTACTTC. J is TRBJ2-7 and V is TRBV23-1; 7 nucleotides agree with TRBD2. TRBV23-1 is designated an ORF whose function remains uncertain. After removal of 4 bases from V and 3 bases from J, the junction contained 15 bases not matched to a gene. There are 17 residues in the CDR3.

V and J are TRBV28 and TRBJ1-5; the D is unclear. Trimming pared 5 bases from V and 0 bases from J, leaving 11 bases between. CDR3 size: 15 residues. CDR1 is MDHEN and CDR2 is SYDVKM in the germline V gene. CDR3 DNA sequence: TGTGCCAGCAGTCGCGGACTTATTAGCAATCAGCCCCAGCATTTT. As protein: CASSRGLISNQPQHF.

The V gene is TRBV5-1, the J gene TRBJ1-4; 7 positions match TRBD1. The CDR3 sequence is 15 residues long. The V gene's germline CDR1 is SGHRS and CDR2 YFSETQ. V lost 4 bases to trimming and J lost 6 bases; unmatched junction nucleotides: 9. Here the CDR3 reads CASSRNRGRDEKLFF. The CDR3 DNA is TGCGCCAGCAGCCGGAACAGGGGAAGAGATGAAAAACTGTTTTTT.

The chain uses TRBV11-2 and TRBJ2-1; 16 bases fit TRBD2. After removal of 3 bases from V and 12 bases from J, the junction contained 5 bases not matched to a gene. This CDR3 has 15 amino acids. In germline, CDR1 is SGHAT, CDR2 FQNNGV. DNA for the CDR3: TGTGCCAGCAGCTTCGGGACTAGCGGGAGGGCACGGCAGTTCTTC. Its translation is CASSFGTSGRARQFF.

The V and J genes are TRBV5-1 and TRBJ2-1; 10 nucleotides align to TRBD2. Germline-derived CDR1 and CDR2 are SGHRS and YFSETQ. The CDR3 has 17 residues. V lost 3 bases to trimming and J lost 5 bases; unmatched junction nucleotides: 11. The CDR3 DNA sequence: TGCGCCAGCAGCTCGCCTAGCGGGAGAGCCAATAACAATGAGCAGTTCTTC. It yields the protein CASSSPSGRANNNEQFF.

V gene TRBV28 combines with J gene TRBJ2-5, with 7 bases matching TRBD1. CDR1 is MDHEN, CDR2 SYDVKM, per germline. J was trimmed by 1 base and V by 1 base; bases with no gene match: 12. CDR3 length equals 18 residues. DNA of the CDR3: TGTGCCAGCAGTTTATCGTTCCTCCGGGACAGACCCCAAGAGACCCAGTACTTC. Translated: CASSLSFLRDRPQETQYF.

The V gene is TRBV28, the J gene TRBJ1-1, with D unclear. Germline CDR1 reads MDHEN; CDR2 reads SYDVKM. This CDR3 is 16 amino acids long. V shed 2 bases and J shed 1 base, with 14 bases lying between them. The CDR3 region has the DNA TGTGCCAGCAGTTTACTGCCGAAAGAGGAGAACACTGAAGCTTTCTTT. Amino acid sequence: CASSLLPKEENTEAFF.

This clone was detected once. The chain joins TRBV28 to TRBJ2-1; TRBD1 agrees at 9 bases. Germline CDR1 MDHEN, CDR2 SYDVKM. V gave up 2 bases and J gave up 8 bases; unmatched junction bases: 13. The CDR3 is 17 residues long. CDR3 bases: TGTGCCAGCAGTTTAGGGGGTCCGGACAGGGGTGGTGATGAGCAGTTCTTC. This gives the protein CASSLGGPDRGGDEQFF. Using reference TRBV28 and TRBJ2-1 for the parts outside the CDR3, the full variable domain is DVKVTQSSRYLVKRTGEKVFLECVQDMDHENMFWYRQDPGLGLRLIYFSYDVKMKEKGDIPEGYSVSREKKERFSLILESASTNQTSMYLCASSLGGPDRGGDEQFFGPGTRLTVL.

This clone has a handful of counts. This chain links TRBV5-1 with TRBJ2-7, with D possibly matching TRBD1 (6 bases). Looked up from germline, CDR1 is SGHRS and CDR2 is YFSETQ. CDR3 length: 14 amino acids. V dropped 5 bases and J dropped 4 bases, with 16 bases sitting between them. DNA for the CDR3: TGCGCCAGCAGAAGGGCAGGGGATAGATACGAGCAGTACTTC. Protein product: CASRRAGDRYEQYF.